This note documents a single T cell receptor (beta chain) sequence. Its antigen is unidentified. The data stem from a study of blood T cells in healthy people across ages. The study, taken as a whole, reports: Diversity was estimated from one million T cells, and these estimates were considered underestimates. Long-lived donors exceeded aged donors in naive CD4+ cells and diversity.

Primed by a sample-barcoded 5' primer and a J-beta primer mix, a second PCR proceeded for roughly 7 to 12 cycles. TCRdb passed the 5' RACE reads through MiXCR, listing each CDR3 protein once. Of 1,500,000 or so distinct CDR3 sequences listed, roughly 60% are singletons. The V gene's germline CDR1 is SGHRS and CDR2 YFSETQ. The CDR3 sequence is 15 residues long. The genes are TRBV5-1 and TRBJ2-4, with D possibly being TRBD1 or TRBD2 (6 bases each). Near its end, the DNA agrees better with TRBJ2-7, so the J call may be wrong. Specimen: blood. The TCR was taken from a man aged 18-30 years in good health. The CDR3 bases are TGCGCCAGCAGCTTCACGCGGGACACAATGTACGAGCAGTACTTC. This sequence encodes CASSFTRDTMYEQYF.